This TCR beta chain appears in the sequencing data of a study of control samples from healthy donors and cancer patients. With 0 bases removed from V and 5 bases from J, the gap between germline ends came to 10 bases. CDR1 MGHRA and CDR2 YSYEKL come from the germline V gene. This CDR3 is built from 14 residues. Clones were read by immunoSEQ multiplex PCR, and TCRdb kept only the in-frame ones, dropping some. This table holds about 210,000 clones. The V gene is TRBV4-1, the J gene TRBJ1-1, with TRBD1 as a possible D gene (5 bases). This TCR derives from a woman aged 25 to 39 in good health. Sequencing was done on a sample of blood. This CDR3 reads CASSQERGKTEAFF. Here the CDR3 DNA reads TGCGCCAGCAGCCAAGAACGGGGGAAGACTGAAGCTTTCTTT.